The text below deals with one T cell receptor beta chain. The record originates from a study of blood T cell repertoires in COVID-19. Study at large: PBMCs, B-cell-depleted T cells, or T cells were the source of the cDNA or gDNA that made up the material.

Here immunoSEQ multiplex PCR was the method, and the copy in TCRdb shows in-frame clones only, minus some. The table includes roughly 240,000 clones, approximately 85% detected once. The CDR3 length is 13 residues. V was trimmed by 8 bases and J by 2 bases, leaving 12 bases between them. Per germline, CDR1 LGHDT and CDR2 YNNKEL (reference sequence). The chain recombines TRBV3-1 (or the pseudogene TRBV3-2) with TRBJ2-5; the D gene is possibly TRBD1 (6 bases). The receptor comes from an elderly woman with COVID-19, enrolled during active disease. Sequencing input: peripheral blood. The CDR3 DNA reads TGTGCCAGCCGCTGGACAGTGCAAGAGACCCAGTACTTC. This codes for CASRWTVQETQYF.